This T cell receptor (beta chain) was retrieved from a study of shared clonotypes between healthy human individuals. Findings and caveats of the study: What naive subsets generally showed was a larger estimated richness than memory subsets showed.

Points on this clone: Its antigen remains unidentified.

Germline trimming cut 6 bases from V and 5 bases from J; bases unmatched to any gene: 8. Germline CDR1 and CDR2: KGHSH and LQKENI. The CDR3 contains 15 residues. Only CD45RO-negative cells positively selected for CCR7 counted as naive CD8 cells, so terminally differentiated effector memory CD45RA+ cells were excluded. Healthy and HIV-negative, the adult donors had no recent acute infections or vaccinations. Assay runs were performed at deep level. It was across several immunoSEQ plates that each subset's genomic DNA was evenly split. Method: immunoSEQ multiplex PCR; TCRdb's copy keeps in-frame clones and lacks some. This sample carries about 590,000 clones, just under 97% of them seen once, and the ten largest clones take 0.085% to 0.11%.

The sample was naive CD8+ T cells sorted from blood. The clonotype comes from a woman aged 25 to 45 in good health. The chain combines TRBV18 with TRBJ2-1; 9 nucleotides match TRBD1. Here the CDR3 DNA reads TGTGCCAGCTCGCAGCCGGGACAGGGAGACAATGAGCAGTTCTTC. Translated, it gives CASSQPGQGDNEQFF.